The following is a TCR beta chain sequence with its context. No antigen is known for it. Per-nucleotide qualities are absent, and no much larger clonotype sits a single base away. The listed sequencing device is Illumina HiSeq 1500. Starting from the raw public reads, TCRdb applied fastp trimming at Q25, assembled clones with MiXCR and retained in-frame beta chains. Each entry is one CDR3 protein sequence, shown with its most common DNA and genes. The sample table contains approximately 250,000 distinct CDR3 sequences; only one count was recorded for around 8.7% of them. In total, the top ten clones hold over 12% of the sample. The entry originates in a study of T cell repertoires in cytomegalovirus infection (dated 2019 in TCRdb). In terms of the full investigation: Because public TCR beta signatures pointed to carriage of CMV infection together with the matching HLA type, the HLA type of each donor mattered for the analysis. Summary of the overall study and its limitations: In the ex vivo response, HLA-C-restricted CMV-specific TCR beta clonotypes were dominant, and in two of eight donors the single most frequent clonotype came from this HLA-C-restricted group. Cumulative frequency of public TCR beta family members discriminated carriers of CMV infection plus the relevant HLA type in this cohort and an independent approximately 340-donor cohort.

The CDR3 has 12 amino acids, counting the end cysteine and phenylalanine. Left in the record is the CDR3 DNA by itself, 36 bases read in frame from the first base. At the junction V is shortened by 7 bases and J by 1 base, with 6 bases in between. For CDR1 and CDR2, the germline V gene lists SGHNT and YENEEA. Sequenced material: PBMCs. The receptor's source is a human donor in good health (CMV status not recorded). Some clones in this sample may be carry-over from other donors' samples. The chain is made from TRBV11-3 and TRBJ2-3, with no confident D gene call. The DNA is TGTGCCAGCATGAGCCGCACAGATACGCAGTATTTT. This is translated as CASMSRTDTQYF.